The 26 T cell receptor beta chains below all came from one sample that was sequenced in a study of radiotherapy plus CTLA-4 blockade in lung cancer. Assay: immunoSEQ multiplex PCR; the TCRdb copy retains only in-frame clones and omits some. The sample includes some 62,000 clones, around three quarters seen only once; the top ten take roughly 4.7%. The sequenced sample was peripheral blood, obtained from a patient treated with radiotherapy plus ipilimumab. These receptors all come from a human donor with non-small cell lung cancer who had a complete response to radiotherapy plus ipilimumab.

This clone is a singleton in its sample. This sequence joins TRBV9 and TRBJ2-4, with D unclear. The CDR3 consists of 11 residues. V gave up 3 bases and J gave up 5 bases, with 3 bases separating them. Germline V lookup: CDR1 SGDLS, CDR2 YYNGEE. CDR3 protein: CASSDENIQYF. The CDR3 DNA sequence: TGTGCCAGCAGCGATGAAAACATTCAGTACTTC.

The J gene is TRBJ1-1, the V gene TRBV10-3; D remains unclear. The CDR3 length is 11 residues. The V end was cut by 11 bases, the J end by 3 bases, with 10 bases between. Germline CDR1 is ENHRY and CDR2 is SYGVKD. CDR3 coding DNA: TGTGCCTCTTCTAGGGACACTGAAGCTTTCTTT. It codes for CASSRDTEAFF.

The J gene is TRBJ2-3, the V gene TRBV10-3; the D is unclear. The CDR3 has 14 amino acids. Per the germline V gene, CDR1 is ENHRY and CDR2 is SYGVKD. V was pared by 5 bases and J by 2 bases, with 11 bases between. Here the CDR3 DNA reads TGTGCCATCAGTCCGGGCTCCTTCACAGATACGCAGTATTTT. Protein product: CAISPGSFTDTQYF.

This chain connects TRBV9 to TRBJ2-1; TRBD2 aligns across 7 bases. The V segment lost 4 bases and the J segment 4 bases; nucleotides outside the gene matches: 11. The CDR3 sequence is 16 residues long. The V gene's germline CDR1 is SGDLS and CDR2 YYNGEE. In nucleotides, the CDR3 is TGTGCCAGCAGCCAGGTGGGGGGGACGAATTACAATGAGCAGTTCTTC. It translates to CASSQVGGTNYNEQFF.

The chain combines TRBV27 with TRBJ2-1; D uncertain. V lost 7 bases and J 10 bases, leaving 17 bases between the germline ends. Germline V gives CDR1 MNHEY, CDR2 SMNVEV (reference sequence). The CDR3 covers 13 residues. The CDR3 loop is CASTRIGSGEQFF. For the CDR3, the DNA is TGTGCCAGCACGCGAATAGGGTCAGGCGAGCAGTTCTTC.

V is TRBV6-6 and J is TRBJ2-5; D not resolved. The germline gives CDR1 MNHNY, CDR2 SVGAGI (reference sequence). CDR3 size: 12 residues. The V end was cut by 7 bases, the J end by 5 bases, with 11 bases between. CDR3 in DNA: TGTGCCAGCACAAGGATGGGGGAGACCCAGTACTTC. This codes for CASTRMGETQYF.

This clone came up once. The chain has TRBV12-5 and TRBJ1-2, with a weak D call TRBD1 (6 bases). Deletions cut 1 base from V and 4 bases from J, with 16 bases between. CDR3 size: 16 residues. The germline gives CDR1 LGHNT, CDR2 FRNRAP. The chain's CDR3 is CASGLASTGITYGYTF. CDR3 nucleotide sequence: TGTGCTAGTGGTTTGGCCTCGACAGGAATTACCTATGGCTACACCTTC.

CDR3: CASSLTGNTIYF. CDR3 in DNA: TGTGCCAGCAGCCTCACAGGAAACACCATATATTTT. The genes are TRBV2 and TRBJ1-3; D remains ambiguous. CDR3 size: 12 residues. The germline gives CDR1 SNHLY, CDR2 FYNNEI. Trimming removed 6 bases from V and 4 bases from J, with 7 bases in between.

This clone showed up just a few times. CDR3 DNA sequence: TGTGCCACCAGCAGAGATCAGGGAAGTGAAGCTTTCTTT. Translated: CATSRDQGSEAFF. The J gene is TRBJ1-1, the V gene TRBV15, with a tentative D call TRBD1 (5 bases). The CDR3 spans 13 residues. CDR1 LNHNV and CDR2 YYDKDF come from the germline V gene (reference sequence). Trimming left V 0 bases short and J 7 bases short, with 9 bases between.

This clone was seen only a few times. The chain joins TRBV30 to TRBJ2-7; weak D call: TRBD2 (5 bases). The CDR3 is made up of 16 amino acids. Trimming cost V 3 bases and J 0 bases, with 18 bases left between them. Germline assignment: CDR1 GTSNPN and CDR2 SVGIG (reference sequence). The CDR3 region is CAWSPGGLLSSYEQYV. The CDR3 region has the DNA TGTGCCTGGAGCCCGGGCGGGCTACTCTCCTCCTACGAGCAGTACGTC.

The J gene is TRBJ2-1, the V gene TRBV6-5; either TRBD1 or TRBD2 may supply D (5 bases each). The V end lost 1 base, the J end lost 9 bases, and 13 bases lay between the germline ends. CDR1 and CDR2 (germline): MNHEY, SVGAGI. The CDR3 runs 14 residues. The CDR3 loop is CASSYWGPTPEQFF. As DNA, the CDR3 is TGTGCCAGCAGTTACTGGGGACCAACCCCTGAGCAGTTCTTC.

The chain uses TRBV15 and TRBJ1-3; 7 nucleotides agree with TRBD1. Germline V gives CDR1 LNHNV, CDR2 YYDKDF (reference sequence). V lost 5 bases to trimming and J lost 4 bases; unmatched junction nucleotides: 11. This CDR3 is built from 16 residues. In DNA, the CDR3 is TGTGCCACCAGCCTAGGTGGCACAGGGGCCGGAAACACCATATATTTT. Translated, it gives CATSLGGTGAGNTIYF.

The V and J genes are TRBV7-6 and TRBJ2-7, with D unclear. V dropped 3 bases and J dropped 0 bases, with 12 bases sitting between them. The CDR3 has 15 residues. CDR1 SGHVS and CDR2 FNYEAQ come from the germline V gene. The CDR3 region is CASSLGNHFSYEQYV. DNA of the CDR3: TGTGCCAGCAGCTTGGGGAACCACTTCTCCTACGAGCAGTACGTC.

The chain uses TRBV30 and TRBJ1-1; 7 bases fit TRBD1. Germline trimming cut 2 bases from V and 9 bases from J; bases unmatched to any gene: 3. This CDR3 has 11 residues. The germline gives CDR1 GTSNPN, CDR2 SVGIG (reference sequence). As DNA, the CDR3 is TGTGCCTGGAGTTCGGGACAGAAAGCTTTCTTT. Amino acid sequence: CAWSSGQKAFF.

The chain employs TRBV11-3 and TRBJ2-7, with 9 nucleotides matching TRBD1. The CDR3 extends over 16 amino acids. Germline trimming cut 1 base from V and 3 bases from J; bases unmatched to any gene: 7. The germline V gene encodes CDR1 SGHNT and CDR2 YENEEA. CDR3 nucleotides: TGTGCCAGCAGCTTAGGCCTCGGGACAGGGCACTACGAGCAGTACGTC. As protein: CASSLGLGTGHYEQYV.

This rearrangement joins TRBV5-6 to TRBJ2-7, with D perhaps TRBD2 (5 bases). Trimming took 4 bases from V and 0 from J, leaving 11 bases between them. CDR3 size: 14 residues. CDR1 is SGHDT and CDR2 is YYEEEE in the germline V gene. CDR3 DNA: TGTGCCAGCAGCCGACTACCCAGCTCCTACGAGCAGTACGTC. This translates into CASSRLPSSYEQYV.

The CDR3 region is CASRPGVQGNQPQHF. DNA for the CDR3: TGTGCCAGCAGGCCGGGCGTACAGGGCAATCAGCCCCAGCATTTT. The chain employs TRBV6-5 and TRBJ1-5; TRBD1 might be the D (5 bases). Germline lookup yields CDR1 MNHEY and CDR2 SVGAGI. The CDR3 covers 15 residues. Trimming removed 6 bases at V and 2 bases at J, with 14 bases between.

The chain combines TRBV4-3 with TRBJ1-1; D gene uncertain. CDR1 and CDR2 (germline): LGHNA, YSLEER. CDR3 length: 16 amino acids. Trimming left V 0 bases short and J 0 bases short, with 11 bases between. The CDR3, as DNA: TGCGCCAGCAGCCAAGATACCACCCCGGTGAACACTGAAGCTTTCTTT. This codes for CASSQDTTPVNTEAFF.

The chain recombines TRBV5-1 with TRBJ1-2, with D tentatively TRBD1 (6 bases). This CDR3 spans 14 amino acids. V was shortened by 0 bases and J by 5 bases, with 11 bases between the two germline ends. Germline V CDR1 and CDR2: SGHRS, YFSETQ. Here the CDR3 DNA reads TGCGCCAGCAGCTTGGAGGGGGACGGATATGGCTACACCTTC. Protein: CASSLEGDGYGYTF.

This clone appeared a few times. The chain carries TRBV19 and TRBJ2-1; 10 bases align to TRBD1. V trimming: 10 bases; J trimming: 7 bases; junction bases outside the gene matches: 7. The germline V gene encodes CDR1 LNHDA and CDR2 SQIVND (reference sequence). The CDR3 runs to 13 residues. The CDR3 loop is CATTPDRGNEQFF. CDR3 in DNA: TGTGCCACCACCCCGGACAGGGGGAATGAGCAGTTCTTC.

The rearrangement uses TRBV5-1 and TRBJ1-3, with 7 bases aligning to TRBD1. The CDR3 totals 14 residues. Trimming cost V 0 bases and J 8 bases; bases outside gene matches: 5. From germline, CDR1 is SGHRS and CDR2 YFSETQ. In nucleotides, the CDR3 is TGCGCCAGCAGCTTGGGAAACAGGGGTGACACCATATATTTT. Protein product: CASSLGNRGDTIYF.

The chain combines TRBV5-1 with TRBJ2-3; D gene ambiguous. The germline V and J ends were trimmed by 2 bases and 6 bases, with 10 bases remaining between them. CDR1 is SGHRS, CDR2 YFSETQ, per germline. CDR3 length: 13 amino acids. The chain's CDR3 is CASSFTAQDTQYF. CDR3 DNA: TGCGCCAGCAGCTTCACGGCCCAGGATACGCAGTATTTT.

The V call is TRBV29-1, the J call TRBJ1-1, with TRBD1 as a possible D gene (5 bases). V dropped 6 bases and J dropped 2 bases, with 10 bases sitting between them. The length of the CDR3 is 12 residues. Germline V CDR1 and CDR2: SQVTM, ANQGSEA. The CDR3 protein is CSVWDANTEAFF. Here the CDR3 DNA reads TGCAGCGTGTGGGACGCAAACACTGAAGCTTTCTTT.

This chain joins TRBV5-4 and TRBJ2-5; 9 positions match TRBD1. The CDR3 covers 15 residues. The J segment lost 5 bases and the V segment lost 4 bases, leaving 9 bases of the junction unmatched. Germline V gene data show CDR1 as SGHNT and CDR2 as YYREEE (reference sequence). The CDR3 sequence: CASSPPQGALETQYF. Written as DNA, the CDR3 is TGTGCCAGCAGCCCCCCACAGGGGGCGTTGGAGACCCAGTACTTC. Supplemented by reference TRBV5-4 and TRBJ2-5, the full variable domain reads ETGVTQSPTHLIKTRGQQVTLRCSSQSGHNTVSWYQQALGQGPQFIFQYYREEENGRGNFPPRFSGLQFPNYSSELNVNALELDDSALYLCASSPPQGALETQYFGPGTRLLVL.

The chain uses TRBV7-9 and TRBJ2-2; D may be TRBD2 (6 bases). V lost 1 base to trimming and J lost 1 base, with 10 bases between them. The CDR3 spans 16 residues. Germline lookup yields CDR1 SEHNR and CDR2 FQNEAQ (reference sequence). The CDR3: CASSLGASENTGELFF. DNA of the CDR3: TGTGCCAGCAGCTTAGGGGCTAGCGAGAACACCGGGGAGCTGTTTTTT.

DNA of the CDR3: TGTGCCACCGGCAGGGCTTACGATAGCAATCAGCCCCAGCATTTT. Translation gives CATGRAYDSNQPQHF. The rearrangement links TRBV6-5 to TRBJ1-5, with D possibly being TRBD1 (5 bases). Trimming took off 10 bases at V and 0 bases at J, with 16 bases between the two ends. The CDR3 runs to 15 residues. Germline loops: CDR1 MNHEY, CDR2 SVGAGI.